A selection of T cell receptor beta chains follows, all from one sample in a study of early T cells in non-severe SARS-CoV-2 infection. Via MiXCR, TCRdb re-called the 5' RACE reads, giving one row per CDR3 protein. This sample has some 89,000 distinct CDR3 sequences, with approximately 9.9% found just once. The sequenced sample was whole blood, obtained at baseline. These receptors were collected from an adult who was a healthcare worker with PCR-confirmed SARS-CoV-2 infection or an uninfected control (not recorded which). The CDR3 runs from the conserved cysteine through the conserved F or W. A D gene is named only where the DNA matches it firmly. Clone size is not always given. Where it is, it says once, few, many or a class for expanded clones.

TRBJ2-1 | . | TRBV19 | TRBD2 | CASSTIAGGHNEQFF | TGTGCCAGTAGTACGATAGCGGGGGGTCACAATGAGCAGTTCTTC
TRBJ2-7 | many | TRBV4-3 | . | CASSQDRSGVGYEQYF | TGCGCCAGCAGCCAAGACCGGTCCGGGGTTGGGTACGAGCAGTACTTC
TRBJ2-5 | few | TRBV10-3 | . | CAISASGVEETQYF | TGTGCCATCAGTGCTTCAGGGGTGGAAGAGACCCAGTACTTC
TRBJ2-5 | many | TRBV7-9 | . | CASSVEGETQYF | TGTGCCAGCTCTGTGGAGGGAGAGACCCAGTACTTC
TRBJ2-2 | . | TRBV5-4 | . | CASSYLTTNTGELFF | TGTGCCAGCAGCTATTTGACTACGAACACCGGGGAGCTGTTTTTT
TRBJ2-1 | few | TRBV30 | . | CAWSDQGGDEQFF | TGTGCCTGGAGTGACCAGGGGGGCGATGAGCAGTTCTTC
TRBJ2-5 | few | TRBV5-1 | . | CASSPAHDQETQYF | TGCGCCAGCAGCCCCGCCCACGATCAAGAGACCCAGTACTTC
TRBJ2-1 | many | TRBV7-9 | . | CASSPRTVVGNEQFF | TGTGCCAGCAGCCCCCGGACCGTGGTGGGGAATGAGCAGTTCTTC
TRBJ2-1 | few | TRBV18 | TRBD1 | CASSTRGQGDNEQFF | TGTGCCAGCTCAACCAGGGGCCAGGGGGACAATGAGCAGTTCTTC
TRBJ1-6 | few | TRBV5-1 | . | CASSLDSGGGDNSPLHF | TGCGCCAGCAGCTTGGACTCGGGAGGGGGTGATAATTCACCCCTCCACTTT
TRBJ2-2 | few | TRBV7-6 | TRBD2 | CASSGRTANTGELFF | TGTGCCAGTAGCGGGAGAACCGCGAACACCGGGGAGCTGTTTTTT
TRBJ2-7 | few | TRBV5-1 | . | CASSFGRGGSYEQYF | TGCGCCAGCAGCTTCGGGCGAGGCGGCTCCTACGAGCAGTACTTC
TRBJ2-4 | few | TRBV3-1 | . | CASSQAGVVVNIQYF | TGTGCCAGCAGCCAAGCTGGCGTTGTGGTGAACATTCAGTACTTC
TRBJ2-5 | . | TRBV29-1 | . | CSVDPTGETQYF | TGCAGCGTTGATCCTACGGGGGAGACCCAGTACTTC
TRBJ2-1 | . | TRBV27 | . | CASSPLTGTYNEQFF | TGTGCCAGCAGCCCCTTAACAGGGACCTACAATGAGCAGTTCTTC
TRBJ2-3 | many | TRBV9 | . | CASSVEGWETDTQYF | TGTGCCAGCAGCGTAGAAGGCTGGGAGACAGATACGCAGTATTTT
TRBJ2-7 | many | TRBV7-2 | . | CASSLGLGGEQYF | TGTGCCAGCAGCTTAGGTTTAGGGGGCGAGCAGTACTTC
TRBJ1-2 | few | TRBV3-1 | TRBD1 | CASSQEAGGIYGYTF | TGTGCCAGCAGCCAAGAGGCAGGGGGTATCTATGGCTACACCTTC
TRBJ1-2 | few | TRBV12-3/TRBV12-4 | TRBD1 | CASSLRDRVNYGYTF | TGTGCCAGCAGTTTAAGGGACAGGGTCAACTATGGCTACACCTTC
TRBJ2-7 | few | TRBV20-1 | TRBD2 | CSARLRGLAFSYEQYF | TGCAGTGCTAGATTGAGGGGACTAGCCTTCTCCTACGAGCAGTACTTC
TRBJ2-5 | . | TRBV7-6 | . | CASSLAGKETQYF | TGTGCCAGCAGCTTAGCAGGGAAAGAGACCCAGTACTTC
TRBJ2-2 | . | TRBV5-1 | . | CASSLLNTGELFF | TGCGCCAGCAGCTTGTTGAACACCGGGGAGCTGTTTTTT
TRBJ2-7 | few | TRBV20-1 | TRBD1 | CSTYRDRNSYEQYF | TGCAGTACTTACCGGGACAGGAACTCCTACGAGCAGTACTTC
TRBJ2-5 | many | TRBV12-3/TRBV12-4 | . | CASTVMGEETQYF | TGTGCCAGCACTGTAATGGGGGAAGAGACCCAGTACTTC
TRBJ2-3 | . | TRBV20-1 | . | CSASFPATDTQYF | TGCAGTGCTAGTTTTCCGGCCACAGATACGCAGTATTTT
TRBJ1-2 | few | TRBV6-5 | . | CASSPGHPAGGYTF | TGTGCCAGCAGTCCGGGACACCCGGCGGGTGGCTACACCTTC
TRBJ2-7 | few | TRBV2 | . | CASSDRAGVRYEQYF | TGTGCCAGCAGTGATAGGGCAGGGGTACGCTACGAGCAGTACTTC
TRBJ2-1 | . | TRBV9 | TRBD1 | CASSSSTGWNEQFF | TGTGCCAGCAGCTCCTCGACAGGGTGGAATGAGCAGTTCTTC
TRBJ2-3 | many | TRBV7-2 | TRBD2 | CASRRRAGSPDTQYF | TGTGCCAGCAGGCGAAGAGCGGGATCACCAGATACGCAGTATTTT
TRBJ2-1 | . | TRBV2 | TRBD1 | CASSEGGRTGPPYNEQFF | TGTGCCAGCAGTGAAGGCGGAAGGACAGGTCCTCCCTACAATGAGCAGTTCTTC
TRBJ2-5 | many | TRBV29-1 | . | CSAAYGRETQYF | TGCAGCGCCGCGTATGGGCGGGAGACCCAGTACTTC
TRBJ2-7 | few | TRBV20-1 | TRBD1 | CSASMPGGTYEQYF | TGCAGTGCTAGTATGCCAGGGGGAACCTACGAGCAGTACTTC
TRBJ1-5 | few | TRBV10-3 | . | CAISLARSNQPQHF | TGTGCCATCAGTCTGGCTCGGAGCAATCAGCCCCAGCATTTT
TRBJ2-3 | . | TRBV20-1 | TRBD2 | CGTSGSGTDTQYF | TGCGGGACTAGCGGGAGTGGTACAGATACGCAGTATTTT
TRBJ1-1 | . | TRBV24-1 | . | CATNDPAWRAFF | TGTGCCACCAATGACCCCGCGTGGAGGGCTTTCTTT
TRBJ2-2 | . | TRBV19 | . | CASSWGLNTGELFF | TGTGCCAGTAGTTGGGGCCTGAACACCGGGGAGCTGTTTTTT
TRBJ2-1 | few | TRBV20-1 | TRBD2 | CSARGTSGGVNEQFF | TGCAGTGCTAGGGGGACTAGCGGGGGAGTGAATGAGCAGTTCTTC
TRBJ2-2 | many | TRBV29-1 | . | CSVYFAGELFF | TGCAGCGTCTATTTCGCCGGGGAGCTGTTTTTT
TRBJ1-4 | . | TRBV20-1 | . | CSARDSRMGEKLFF | TGCAGTGCTAGAGATTCACGGATGGGTGAAAAACTGTTTTTT
TRBJ2-1 | . | TRBV7-6 | . | CASSAGGGLNNEQFF | TGTGCCAGCAGCGCAGGGGGGGGACTTAACAATGAGCAGTTCTTC
TRBJ2-3 | few | TRBV7-9 | TRBD2 | CASSPVSGTLTDTQYF | TGTGCCAGCAGCCCAGTTAGCGGGACCCTCACAGATACGCAGTATTTT
TRBJ2-2 | . | TRBV5-4 | . | CASSPGRNTGELFF | TGTGCCAGCAGCCCGGGACGGAACACCGGGGAGCTGTTTTTT
TRBJ2-5 | few | TRBV5-5 | . | CASSWRLSVQETQYF | TGTGCCAGCAGCTGGCGTTTGTCAGTCCAAGAGACCCAGTACTTC
TRBJ2-2 | many | TRBV7-6 | . | CASGMNTGELFF | TGTGCCAGCGGGATGAACACCGGGGAGCTGTTTTTT
TRBJ1-6 | few | TRBV2 | TRBD1 | CASSERQGGVSPLHF | TGTGCCAGCAGTGAACGACAGGGCGGTGTTTCACCCCTCCACTTT
TRBJ2-1 | many | TRBV7-9 | . | CASSSEFSNEQFF | TGTGCCAGCAGCTCGGAGTTTAGCAATGAGCAGTTCTTC
TRBJ2-7 | . | TRBV5-5 | TRBD1 | CASSLGGTASYEQYF | TGTGCCAGCAGCTTGGGGGGGACAGCGAGCTACGAGCAGTACTTC
TRBJ2-2 | many | TRBV5-1 | TRBD1 | CASSPDRANTGELFF | TGCGCCAGCAGCCCAGACAGGGCGAACACCGGGGAGCTGTTTTTT
TRBJ2-1 | few | TRBV2 | TRBD2 | CASNAGGYNEQFF | TGTGCCAGCAACGCGGGAGGCTACAATGAGCAGTTCTTC
TRBJ2-5 | few | TRBV5-1 | . | CASNTGTQETQYF | TGCGCCAGCAACACGGGGACCCAAGAGACCCAGTACTTC
TRBJ2-7 | few | TRBV29-1 | TRBD1 | CSGLNRGVDEQYF | TGCAGCGGACTCAACAGGGGGGTAGACGAGCAGTACTTC
TRBJ1-1 | . | TRBV6-5 | . | CASRTGRGTEAFF | TGTGCCAGCAGAACCGGGAGGGGAACTGAAGCTTTCTTT
TRBJ2-3 | many | TRBV7-2 | . | CASSTQGSTDTQYF | TGTGCCAGCAGCACACAGGGTAGCACAGATACGCAGTATTTT
TRBJ2-7 | . | TRBV7-2 | TRBD2 | CASSLRASGFLYEQYF | TGTGCCAGCAGCTTACGGGCTAGCGGTTTCCTCTACGAGCAGTACTTC
TRBJ2-1 | many | TRBV11-2 | . | CASSLDQGRSYNEQFF | TGTGCCAGCAGCTTAGATCAAGGCCGCTCCTACAATGAGCAGTTCTTC